Here is one TCR beta chain with its context. RNA was extracted with the RNeasy kit, and a quantity of roughly 0.5 to 1 ug was reverse transcribed using random hexamers. A multiplex approach, immunoSEQ multiplex PCR, amplified TCR beta CDR3 across 54 Vbeta and 13 Jbeta. A single record per CDR3 protein comes from TCRdb applying MiXCR to the immunoSEQ multiplex PCR reads. The table lists fewer than 200,000 distinct CDR3 sequences, about 95% of them singletons, with 0.085% to 0.13% in the top ten. V lost 6 bases and J lost 6; bases outside the gene matches: 5. In germline, CDR1 is DFQATT, CDR2 SNEGSKA (reference sequence). The CDR3 covers 12 residues. Sequencing of TCR beta was carried out in blood CD8+ and CD4+ T cells. Through negative isolation, CD4+ and CD8+ T cells were obtained, while TEMRA cells were enriched using FACS. The entry originates in a study of CD8 T cells in Susac syndrome.

This TCR derives from a human donor in good health. V is TRBV20-1 and J is TRBJ1-5; 7 bases align to TRBD1. Sequences were obtained from CD4+ T cells from PBMCs. Here the CDR3 reads CSARTGTQPQHF. Written as DNA, the CDR3 is TGCAGTGCCAGGACAGGTACTCAGCCCCAGCATTTT.